This T cell receptor (beta chain) was found in a study of blood T cell repertoires in COVID-19. About the research overall: Samples representing acute and convalescent COVID-19 were sourced from the United States, Italy and Spain. T cells, B-cell-depleted T cells, or PBMCs provided the cDNA or gDNA that served as material.

CDR1 and CDR2 (germline): LGHNT, FRNRAP. V shed 0 bases, J shed 4 bases, and the junction held 5 bases outside the gene matches. The CDR3 has 15 amino acids. Per the authors' pipeline: By means of reference gene primer amplification, nucleated cell counts were estimated. Sequencing was performed with immunoSEQ multiplex PCR; in TCRdb, only in-frame clones are kept and a portion is missing. D and trimming come from the DNA, and the V and J calls and clone size come from that table. The sample yields about 330,000 clones, 70% to 90% seen once. This sequence originates from a woman in her 50s with active or convalescent COVID-19. The specimen sequenced was peripheral blood. The chain uses TRBV12-5 and TRBJ1-2; 7 bases align to TRBD1. The CDR3 DNA reads TGTGCTAGTGGTTTGGTATCGGGACAGCCCTATGGCTACACCTTC. Amino acids: CASGLVSGQPYGYTF.